This entry lists 3 T cell receptor beta chains sequenced from one sample in a study of CD8 T cells in ankylosing spondylitis. TCRdb re-called the 5' RACE reads with MiXCR, one entry per CDR3 protein. The data hold about 190,000 distinct CDR3 sequences, with roughly 13% observed a single time. The sequencing input was blood, either unsorted or a sorted T cell fraction (not recorded which). Receptor source: a female donor with ankylosing spondylitis or in good health (not recorded which).

This clonotype has only a few counts. The V and J genes are TRBV9 and TRBJ1-6; D is undetermined. The V gene's germline CDR1 is SGDLS and CDR2 YYNGEE. With 3 bases removed from V and 10 bases from J, the gap between germline ends came to 14 bases. CDR3 length: 14 amino acids. CDR3 protein: CASSGAEGFSPLHF. The CDR3 DNA is TGTGCCAGCAGCGGAGCCGAAGGGTTCTCACCCCTCCACTTT.

In this sample, this clonotype turned up many times. The gene calls are TRBV27 and TRBJ1-3; D gene uncertain. Germline V lookup: CDR1 MNHEY, CDR2 SMNVEV (reference sequence). The V gene lost 5 bases and the J gene lost 0 bases, with 5 bases spanning the gap. This CDR3 comprises 13 residues. In DNA, the CDR3 is TGTGCCAGCAGTGACCTCTCTGGAAACACCATATATTTT. This sequence encodes CASSDLSGNTIYF.

The rearrangement uses TRBV7-3 and TRBJ2-3, with D possibly TRBD1 on 5 matching bases. The V gene lost 6 bases and the J gene lost 4 bases, with 14 bases spanning the gap. The CDR3 has 14 amino acids. Germline CDR1 SGHTA, CDR2 FQGTGA. CDR3 residues: CASSSGMGADTQYF. CDR3 in DNA: TGTGCCAGCAGTTCAGGGATGGGCGCAGATACGCAGTATTTT. The variable domain in full, with the rest retrieved from reference TRBV7-3 and TRBJ2-3, is GAGVSQTPSNKVTEKGKYVELRCDPISGHTALYWYRQSLGQGPEFLIYFQGTGAADDSGLPNDRFFAVRPEGSVSTLKIQRTERGDSAVYLCASSSGMGADTQYFGPGTRLTVL.